The 22 T cell receptor beta chains presented below share a single source sample, sequenced in a study of blood T cells in healthy people across ages. The second PCR ran roughly 6 to 11 cycles with a sample-barcoded 5' primer and J-beta primers. A single record per CDR3 protein comes from TCRdb applying MiXCR to the 5' RACE reads. The top ten hold 7.7% of the sample, which has some 1.5 million distinct CDR3 sequences, approximately 30% seen once. Sequencing input: blood. The receptor source for this set is a woman aged 25 to 39 in good health.

Comment on this clonotype: Compared with germline, one end of the junction differs, possibly owing to a read error. The rearrangement links TRBV7-2 to TRBJ2-7, with 9 positions matching TRBD1. Per the germline V gene, CDR1 is SGHTA and CDR2 is FQGNSA. CDR3 length: 14 amino acids. CDR3 sequence (DNA): TGTGCCGGCAGCGCCCGGACAGGGGCCTGCGAGCAGTACTTC. Translation: CAGSARTGACEQYF.

The chain joins TRBV7-9 to TRBJ1-1; D not resolved. This CDR3 spans 13 amino acids. Germline V gene data show CDR1 as SEHNR and CDR2 as FQNEAQ (reference sequence). Trimming took 5 bases from V and 1 from J, leaving 8 bases between them. The CDR3 coding sequence is TGTGCCAGCAGCATACCACGGAACACTGAAGCTTTCTTT. It is translated as CASSIPRNTEAFF.

The chain recombines TRBV10-3 with TRBJ1-4; TRBD1 agrees at 7 bases. Trimming at V came to 4 bases and at J to 10 bases, leaving 6 bases not matched to a gene. This CDR3 has 13 residues. Germline lookup yields CDR1 ENHRY and CDR2 SYGVKD. The CDR3 is CAISGDSQGKLFF. The CDR3 region has the DNA TGTGCCATCAGTGGGGACAGTCAAGGAAAACTGTTTTTT.

The CDR3 DNA sequence: TGTGCCAGCAGCCAAGATACACTGGAGACCCAGTACTTC. Its protein is CASSQDTLETQYF. V usage is TRBV14 and J usage is TRBJ2-4; no definite D call. The DNA end lines up better with TRBJ2-5; the J call may be wrong. Germline V gene lookup returns CDR1 SGHDN and CDR2 FVKESK. This CDR3 spans 13 amino acids.

About this clonotype: The junction and the germline gene differ at one end; a read error may be behind it. The CDR3 is CASSQDRRPPRETRYF. The CDR3 nucleotides are TGCGCCAGCAGCCAAGATCGGCGGCCGCCCCGGGAGACCCGGTACTTC. V usage is TRBV4-3 and J usage is TRBJ2-5, with TRBD2 as a possible D gene (6 bases). Germline assignment: CDR1 LGHNA and CDR2 YSLEER. The CDR3 has 16 amino acids.

The chain couples TRBV29-1 to TRBJ2-1; 12 nucleotides align to TRBD2. The CDR3 contains 14 residues. Germline V gene data show CDR1 as SQVTM and CDR2 as ANQGSEA. Germline trimming cut 7 bases from V and 10 bases from J; bases unmatched to any gene: 11. The CDR3 DNA reads as TGCAGCGGCTTTACTAGCGGGGGGTCTAGAGAGCAGTTCTTC. Protein sequence: CSGFTSGGSREQFF.

The V gene is TRBV12-3 or TRBV12-4, the J gene TRBJ1-2; 7 positions agree with TRBD1. V trimming: 5 bases; J trimming: 7 bases; junction bases outside the gene matches: 16. The CDR3 spans 16 residues. CDR3 amino acids: CASSPRGGQEARGYTF. The DNA for the CDR3 is TGTGCCAGCAGTCCTAGGGGCGGACAGGAGGCGCGTGGCTACACCTTC.

The chain is built from TRBV28 and TRBJ1-2, with D unclear. Trimming cost V 6 bases and J 0 bases, with 23 bases left between them. CDR1 is MDHEN, CDR2 SYDVKM, per germline. The CDR3 extends over 18 amino acids. Written as DNA, the CDR3 is TGTGCCAGCAGACTCCTTAGTGGCGTGGCCCATACTAACTATGGCTACACCTTC. It codes for CASRLLSGVAHTNYGYTF.

V is TRBV19 and J is TRBJ2-4; 12 nucleotides agree with TRBD2. Per the germline V gene, CDR1 is LNHDA and CDR2 is SQIVND (reference sequence). This CDR3 comprises 19 residues. The V and J ends lost 1 base and 9 bases, in that order; junction bases with no gene match: 16. The CDR3 spells CASSIVLAGGARDRTIQYF. Here the CDR3 DNA reads TGTGCCAGTAGTATAGTCCTAGCGGGAGGGGCGCGGGACCGGACCATTCAGTACTTC.

This clonotype was detected only once. The chain combines TRBV6-2 or TRBV6-3 with TRBJ2-1, with TRBD1 as a possible D gene (5 bases). This CDR3 region has 12 residues. Trimming stripped 5 bases from V and 8 bases from J, with 10 bases between. Germline assignment: CDR1 MNHEY and CDR2 SVGEGT. The CDR3 DNA reads TGTGCCAGCAGTATGCAGGGATATGAGCAGTTCTTC. As protein: CASSMQGYEQFF.

The chain is built from TRBV12-3 or TRBV12-4 and TRBJ2-3; 10 bases align to TRBD2. This CDR3 has 15 residues. Losses at the gene ends were 5 bases for V and 4 bases for J; bases not matched to a gene: 6. The CDR3 nucleotides read TGTGCCAGCAGTGAACATAGCGGGAGGCCAGATACGCAGTATTTT. It specifies CASSEHSGRPDTQYF.

This clonotype was found a few times. This chain links TRBV25-1 with TRBJ2-1; D ambiguous. The germline V and J ends were trimmed by 6 bases and 10 bases, with 10 bases remaining between them. This CDR3 has 11 residues. Germline-derived CDR1 and CDR2 are MGHDK and SYGVNS. The CDR3 here is CASRDRWEQFF. The DNA of the CDR3 is TGTGCCAGCAGGGACCGATGGGAGCAGTTCTTC. Drawing the rest from reference TRBV25-1 and TRBJ2-1, the complete variable domain is EADIYQTPRYLVIGTGKKITLECSQTMGHDKMYWYQQDPGMELHLIHYSYGVNSTEKGDLSSESTVSRIRTEHFPLTLESARPSHTSQYLCASRDRWEQFFGPGTRLTVL.

This clonotype was counted only a few times. This chain links TRBV12-3 or TRBV12-4 with TRBJ2-1, with TRBD2 matching 8 bases. The CDR3 has 15 residues. V was clipped by 6 bases and J by 4 bases; unmatched bases: 8. The CDR3 DNA is TGTGCCAGCAGCGACAGGTCGGGGGGGTACAATGAGCAGTTCTTC. This sequence encodes CASSDRSGGYNEQFF.

This clonotype was detected only once. The rearrangement uses TRBV5-1 and TRBJ2-1, with 10 bases that match TRBD1. The V gene end was trimmed by 0 bases and the J gene end by 7 bases; junction bases not matched to a gene: 4. The germline gives CDR1 SGHRS, CDR2 YFSETQ. This CDR3 spans 15 amino acids. CDR3 protein: CASSLGDRGPNEQFF. The CDR3 DNA sequence: TGCGCCAGCAGCTTGGGGGACAGGGGACCAAATGAGCAGTTCTTC.

The sample holds a few counts of this clonotype. The chain employs TRBV7-2 and TRBJ2-7; 8 nucleotides match TRBD1. J gave up 0 bases and V 6 bases, and 7 bases lay outside the gene matches. CDR3 length equals 15 residues. The germline V gene encodes CDR1 SGHTA and CDR2 FQGNSA. CDR3 DNA sequence: TGTGCCAGCAGTCTGGACAGGGTGGCCTCCTACGAGCAGTACTTC. Translating it yields CASSLDRVASYEQYF.

The V gene is TRBV5-1, the J gene TRBJ2-3; D remains unclear. The length of the CDR3 is 15 residues. Germline V gene sequence: CDR1 SGHRS, CDR2 YFSETQ. V lost 0 bases to trimming and J lost 4 bases, with 12 bases between them. CDR3 protein: CASSLGAPDADTQYF. The CDR3 bases are TGCGCCAGCAGCTTGGGGGCCCCAGACGCAGATACGCAGTATTTT.

The CDR3 DNA follows: TGTGCCACCAGTTGGCAGGGGGAAGCTGGGGCCAACGTCCTGACTTTC. Translating it yields CATSWQGEAGANVLTF. The V and J genes are TRBV24-1 and TRBJ2-6; 7 bases agree with TRBD1. The CDR3 length is 16 residues. The J segment lost 2 bases and the V segment lost 6 bases, leaving 6 bases of the junction unmatched. CDR1 and CDR2 from the germline V gene are KGHDR and SFDVKD.

The chain is built from TRBV20-1 and TRBJ1-4; 9 nucleotides match TRBD1. There are 17 residues in the CDR3. The germline V gene encodes CDR1 DFQATT and CDR2 SNEGSKA (reference sequence). The trim removed 1 base at V and 7 bases at J, leaving 13 bases unmatched. CDR3 region: CSARVRDREGVSEKLFF. Written as DNA, the CDR3 is TGCAGTGCTAGAGTCCGGGACAGGGAAGGGGTTAGTGAAAAACTGTTTTTT.

This clonotype was counted ten times or more. The rearrangement joins TRBV4-2 to TRBJ2-4; weak D call: TRBD2 (6 bases). V lost 6 bases, J lost 1 base, and 7 bases lay in between. In germline, CDR1 is LGHNA, CDR2 YNFKEQ. The CDR3 has 13 amino acids. The CDR3 nucleotides are TGTGCCAGCAGTCGGGAGGCCAAAAACATTCAGTACTTC. Translation: CASSREAKNIQYF.

A few counts support this clonotype. The V gene is TRBV2, the J gene TRBJ2-1; perhaps TRBD2 as D (6 bases). This CDR3 has 16 amino acids. With 6 bases removed from V and 5 bases from J, the gap between germline ends came to 20 bases. Per the germline V gene, CDR1 is SNHLY and CDR2 is FYNNEI. Written as DNA, the CDR3 is TGTGCCAGCAGCCCCCCTAGCAGGAGGGCGGACAATGAGCAGTTCTTC. This sequence encodes CASSPPSRRADNEQFF.

The V and J genes are TRBV2 and TRBJ2-2, with 9 nucleotides matching TRBD2. This CDR3 has 16 amino acids. CDR1 and CDR2 from the germline V gene are SNHLY and FYNNEI. V shed 2 bases, J shed 7 bases, and the junction held 8 bases outside the gene matches. CDR3 sequence (DNA): TGTGCCAGCAGTGAAAGGGCTAGCGGGATTCACGGGGAGCTGTTTTTT. Protein: CASSERASGIHGELFF.

This clonotype occurred many times. V usage is TRBV6-5 and J usage is TRBJ2-7; a possible D gene is TRBD2 (6 bases). The V end lost 0 bases, the J end lost 4 bases, and 19 bases lay between the germline ends. The CDR3 spans 17 residues. CDR1 and CDR2 from the germline V gene are MNHEY and SVGAGI. The CDR3 loop is CASSYSGTVNPPYEQYF. The CDR3 bases are TGTGCCAGCAGTTACTCCGGGACTGTGAATCCGCCTTACGAGCAGTACTTC.